This T cell receptor beta chain was sequenced in a study of cytomegalovirus exposure and HLA in healthy donors. Remarks on this clone: Antigen unknown.

Here immunoSEQ multiplex PCR was the method, and the copy in TCRdb shows in-frame clones only, minus some. The sample contains 110,000 to 150,000 clones, approximately 90% of which appear only once. Germline V CDR1 and CDR2: MNHEY, SMNVEV (reference sequence). The CDR3 is 17 residues long. V was clipped by 6 bases and J by 0 bases; unmatched bases: 7. Study conclusions and caveats: In vitro experiments confirmed that three CMV-associated chains were specific for CMV antigens.

Sequenced sample: PBMCs. The rearrangement joins TRBV27 to TRBJ2-7, with 14 bases that match TRBD2. The clonotype comes from a woman in her twenties or thirties in good health and CMV-seropositive. The CDR3 spells CASSPRLAGGSSYEQYF. DNA for the CDR3: TGTGCCAGCAGCCCCCGACTAGCGGGAGGGAGCTCCTACGAGCAGTACTTC.